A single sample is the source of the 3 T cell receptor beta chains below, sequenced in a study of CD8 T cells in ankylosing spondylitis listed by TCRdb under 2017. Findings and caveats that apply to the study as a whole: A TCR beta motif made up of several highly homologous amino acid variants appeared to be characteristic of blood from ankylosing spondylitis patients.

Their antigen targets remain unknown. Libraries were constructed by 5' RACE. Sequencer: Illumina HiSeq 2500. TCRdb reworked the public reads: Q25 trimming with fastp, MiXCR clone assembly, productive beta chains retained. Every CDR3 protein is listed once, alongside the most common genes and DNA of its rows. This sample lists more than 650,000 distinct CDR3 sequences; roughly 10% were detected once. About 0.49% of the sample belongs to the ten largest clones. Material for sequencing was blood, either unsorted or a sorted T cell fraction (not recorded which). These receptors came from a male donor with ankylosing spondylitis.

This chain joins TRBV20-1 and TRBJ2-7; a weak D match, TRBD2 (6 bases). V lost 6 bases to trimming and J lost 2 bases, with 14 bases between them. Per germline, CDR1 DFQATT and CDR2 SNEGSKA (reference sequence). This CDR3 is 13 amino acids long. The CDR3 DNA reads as TGCAGTGCCCAACGGGACTCGACCTACGAGCAGTACTTC. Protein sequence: CSAQRDSTYEQYF.

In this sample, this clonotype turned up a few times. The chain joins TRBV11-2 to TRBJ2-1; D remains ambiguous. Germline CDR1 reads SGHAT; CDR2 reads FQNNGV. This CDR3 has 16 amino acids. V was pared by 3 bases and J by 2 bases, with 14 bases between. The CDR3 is CASSFLTAATYNEQFF. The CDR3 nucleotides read TGTGCCAGCAGCTTTCTAACGGCAGCAACCTACAATGAGCAGTTCTTC. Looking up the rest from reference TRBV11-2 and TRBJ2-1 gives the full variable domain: EAGVAQSPRYKIIEKRQSVAFWCNPISGHATLYWYQQILGQGPKLLIQFQNNGVVDDSQLPKDRFSAERLKGVDSTLKIQPAKLEDSAVYLCASSFLTAATYNEQFFGPGTRLTVL.

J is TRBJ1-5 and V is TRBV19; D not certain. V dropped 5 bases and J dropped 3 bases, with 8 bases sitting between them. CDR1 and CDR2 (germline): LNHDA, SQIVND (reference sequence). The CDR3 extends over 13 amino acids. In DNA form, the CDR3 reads TGTGCCAGTAGTTTATATAACAATCAGCCCCAGCATTTT. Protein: CASSLYNNQPQHF.